These T cell receptor beta chains were read from a single sample in a study of OX40 agonist ivuxolimab in advanced cancers. The table came from immunoSEQ multiplex PCR; TCRdb's copy has only in-frame clones and leaves some out. This sample has 98,000 or so clones, with approximately 94% found just once. Specimen: CD4+ or CD8+ T cells sorted from blood, collected in a trial of the OX40 agonist ivuxolimab. These receptor sequences come from an adult with an advanced solid tumor such as melanoma, head and neck, liver or kidney cancer. CDR3s include the opening cysteine and the closing phenylalanine or tryptophan. Each record gives: clone size, D gene, J gene, V gene, CDR3 DNA, CDR3 protein. A D gene is named only where the DNA matches it firmly. Clone size is stated in some rows and not others, as once, few, many or a class when expanded.

-	-	TRBJ1-1	TRBV18	TGTGCCAGCTCACCACTTACAGGGTTGAACACTGAAGCCTTCTTT	CASSPLTGLNTEAFF
-	TRBD2	TRBJ2-2	TRBV7-9	TGTGCCAGCAGTGCTAGCGGGGGCGATAACACCGGGGAGCTGTTTTTT	CASSASGGDNTGELFF
-	TRBD2	TRBJ2-7	TRBV7-3	TGTGCCAGCAGCTTAGCGGGAGGGCCCCACGAGCAGTACTTC	CASSLAGGPHEQYF
-	-	TRBJ2-2	TRBV12-5	TGTGCTAGCGGACGGGAGAACACCGGGGAGCTGTTTTTT	CASGRENTGELFF
once	-	TRBJ2-3	TRBV14	TGTGCCAGCGCCCAACCTGGGGGAGAAGGCCCAGATACGCAGTATTTT	CASAQPGGEGPDTQYF
-	TRBD1	TRBJ2-6	TRBV6-5	TGTGCCAGCAGTTACTGGACAGGGAGTGGGGCCAACGTCCTGACTTTC	CASSYWTGSGANVLTF
-	-	TRBJ2-5	TRBV18	TGTGCCAGCTCACTTGAGGAGACCCAGTACTTC	CASSLEETQYF
-	TRBD1	TRBJ1-1	TRBV7-3	TGTGCCAGCAGCCCAGGGGGTAGGAACACTGAAGCTTTCTTT	CASSPGGRNTEAFF
-	-	TRBJ1-2	TRBV4-3	TGCGCCAGCAGCCAAAGCCCTGCGGGGGGCGGCTATGGCTACACCTTC	CASSQSPAGGGYGYTF
-	-	TRBJ1-1	TRBV18	TGTGCCAGCTCACCTCGGACGGATGAAGCTTTCTTT	CASSPRTDEAFF
once	-	TRBJ1-5	TRBV7-2	TGTGCCAGCAGCTTAGTGGGGGTGGGGACCTATAGCAATCAGCCCCAGCATTTT	CASSLVGVGTYSNQPQHF
once	-	TRBJ2-7	TRBV27	TGTGCCAGCAGTCGAGAGGGCGGGTTCTCCTACGAGCAGTACTTC	CASSREGGFSYEQYF
-	-	TRBJ2-7	TRBV28	TGTGCCAGCAGTGTCAGGAGCTACGAGCAGTACTTC	CASSVRSYEQYF
-	TRBD2	TRBJ2-1	TRBV7-9	TGTGCCAGCAGCTTAGATGGGGACCTTAGCGGGAAGTTCGATGAGCAGTTCTTC	CASSLDGDLSGKFDEQFF
-	-	TRBJ2-1	TRBV11-2	TGTGCCAGCACCACACTAGCCTACAATGAGCAGTTCTTC	CASTTLAYNEQFF
-	-	TRBJ2-1	TRBV7-9	TGTGCCAGCAGCTTAGCACGGGGCGACTACAATGAGCAGTTCTTC	CASSLARGDYNEQFF
-	-	TRBJ2-1	TRBV7-9	TGTGCCAGCAGAGGGAGCGCCCCGTCCTACAATGAGCAGTTCTTC	CASRGSAPSYNEQFF
once	-	TRBJ2-1	TRBV7-8	TGTGCCAGCAGCTTAGACGCGAACCGCCCCTACAATGAGCAGTTCTTC	CASSLDANRPYNEQFF
once	-	TRBJ1-6	TRBV6-5	TGTGCCAGCAGTCGGGGGTTGGGAACACCCCTCCACTTT	CASSRGLGTPLHF
-	TRBD1	TRBJ1-2	TRBV5-6	TGTGCCAGCAGCTTGTTGGGACAGGCAAACTATGGCTACACCTTC	CASSLLGQANYGYTF
-	-	TRBJ2-7	TRBV6-5	TGTGCCAGCAGTTACTCAAGGGTGGCCCTCTCCTACGAGCAGTACTTC	CASSYSRVALSYEQYF
-	-	TRBJ2-7	TRBV18	TGTGCCAGCTCACAAACCATGGACAGTCGAAACTCCTACGAGCAGTACTTC	CASSQTMDSRNSYEQYF
-	-	TRBJ2-3	TRBV2	TGTGCCAGCAGAGGGGGAATTAGCACAGATACGCAGTATTTT	CASRGGISTDTQYF
-	TRBD1	TRBJ2-5	TRBV18	TGTGCCAGCTCACGACTCGGGACAGCTACTTTCCAAGAGACCCAGTACTTC	CASSRLGTATFQETQYF
-	TRBD1	TRBJ1-2	TRBV12-5	TGTGCTAGTGGTTTGGCAGGGGGCGAAGGCTATGGCTACACCTTC	CASGLAGGEGYGYTF
-	TRBD1	TRBJ1-1	TRBV18	TGTGCCAGCTCACCACCGACAGGGGTGAACACTGAAGCTTTCTTT	CASSPPTGVNTEAFF
-	TRBD1	TRBJ2-7	TRBV10-3	TGTGCCATCAGTGGCCGGGACAGGGGAAACTACGAGCAGTACTTC	CAISGRDRGNYEQYF
once	-	TRBJ2-5	TRBV5-6	TGTGCCAGCAGCTTGTGGCGCGTTCGGGAGACCCAGTACTTC	CASSLWRVRETQYF
-	TRBD1	TRBJ2-1	TRBV7-2	TGTGCCAGCAGCTGGCAGGGGGCGTACAATGAGCAGTTCTTC	CASSWQGAYNEQFF
-	-	TRBJ2-3	TRBV9	TGTGCCAGCAGCGCCCCTCGGGCAGATACGCAGTATTTT	CASSAPRADTQYF
-	-	TRBJ1-1	TRBV27	TGTGCCAGCAGGAGCAGGGGCCGCACCGCTTTTATGAACACTGAAGCTTTCTTT	CASRSRGRTAFMNTEAFF
-	-	TRBJ1-2	TRBV9	TGTGCCAGCAGCGTAGTTCGGGGAGGCTACACCTTC	CASSVVRGGYTF
-	-	TRBJ1-3	TRBV18	TGTGCCAGCTCACCCATGACCAGCTCTGGAAACACCATATATTTT	CASSPMTSSGNTIYF
once	-	TRBJ2-1	TRBV7-1	TGTGCCAGCAGCTTCCTAGCGGGAGTGGGGACAGGGAATGAGCAGTTCTTC	CASSFLAGVGTGNEQFF
-	-	TRBJ2-7	TRBV1	TGCACCAGCAACGCCGAGACTAGCGGGGGGGTCGGGTACGAGCAGTACTTC	CTSNAETSGGVGYEQYF
-	-	TRBJ1-2	TRBV7-8	TGTGCCAGCAGCTTAGATGGGGCGAATGGCTACACCTTC	CASSLDGANGYTF
-	TRBD1	TRBJ2-4	TRBV19	TGTGCCAGTAGTATAGTGGGACAGGGGCTTATTCAGTACTTC	CASSIVGQGLIQYF
-	TRBD1	TRBJ1-5	TRBV7-8	TGTGCCAGCAGCTTGGGACCACAGGGGTTCCAGCCCCAGCATTTT	CASSLGPQGFQPQHF
once	TRBD2	TRBJ2-1	TRBV28	TGTGCCAGCAGTTCCCCCCGGGGGACTAGCGGGAGGGGTGGTGAGCAGTTCTTC	CASSSPRGTSGRGGEQFF
once	-	TRBJ1-4	TRBV5-1	TGCGCCAGCAGCTTGGCCCTGCAGCCACAAAAAGAAAAACTGTTTTTT	CASSLALQPQKEKLFF
-	TRBD2	TRBJ2-5	TRBV6-5	TGTGCCAGCAGTTACTCGGCGGGGGGGCCTCAGGGGACCCAGTACTTC	CASSYSAGGPQGTQYF
-	-	TRBJ1-1	TRBV7-9	TGTGCCAGCAGCTCAGGGAGGACGGCCCTGGGAACTGAAGCTTTCTTT	CASSSGRTALGTEAFF
-	-	TRBJ1-6	TRBV6-6	TGTGCCAGCAGTTCTCAGAGTTATAATTCACCCCTCCACTTT	CASSSQSYNSPLHF
-	TRBD1	TRBJ1-5	TRBV5-5	TGTGCCAGCAGCCCAACAGGGGTTAACTGGCCCCAGCATTTT	CASSPTGVNWPQHF
-	TRBD1	TRBJ1-1	TRBV5-4	TGTGCCAGCAGCTTACGGGGGGTACGACAGGGACTAAACACTGAAGCTTTCTTT	CASSLRGVRQGLNTEAFF
-	-	TRBJ1-5	TRBV5-1	TGCGCCAGCAGCTTGGGAATTCATCTCAATCAGCCCCAGCATTTT	CASSLGIHLNQPQHF
-	TRBD1	TRBJ2-5	TRBV4-2	TGTGCCAGCAGCTCTGGGGACAGGGCGGCGGAGACCCAGTACTTC	CASSSGDRAAETQYF
-	-	TRBJ2-3	TRBV7-2	TGTGCCAGCAGCTCCCGGCCCGCAGGAAAGTTCTCAGATACGCAGTATTTT	CASSSRPAGKFSDTQYF
once	TRBD1	TRBJ1-4	TRBV6-6	TGTGCCAGCAGGCCAGACAGGACAGGAGGACTGTTTTTT	CASRPDRTGGLFF
-	TRBD1	TRBJ1-6	TRBV5-8	TGTGCCAGCAGCTGGAGGACAGGGCAGACGACACCCCTCCACTTT	CASSWRTGQTTPLHF
-	-	TRBJ1-2	TRBV18	TGTGCCAGCTCACCCCCGGGCGCTCCTCTCTATGGCTACACCTTC	CASSPPGAPLYGYTF
-	TRBD1	TRBJ2-7	TRBV5-4	TGTGCCAGCAGCGGACAGGGCCACGAGCAGTACTTC	CASSGQGHEQYF
-	-	TRBJ2-7	TRBV6-1	TGTGCCAGCCAAACTCGGAGGGGTAGCTCCTACGAGCAGTACTTC	CASQTRRGSSYEQYF
once	-	TRBJ2-3	TRBV28	TGTGCCAGCAGAAGCCCTGGGGGCGCAGATACGCAGTATTTT	CASRSPGGADTQYF
-	-	TRBJ2-4	TRBV5-8	TGTGCCAGCAGCCGGGTGGGGCTAGCCAAAAACATTCAGTACTTC	CASSRVGLAKNIQYF
-	-	TRBJ2-7	TRBV7-2	TGTGCCAGCAGCTTAGGCCGACAGACCTACGAGCAGTACTTC	CASSLGRQTYEQYF
-	TRBD1	TRBJ2-3	TRBV11-3	TGTGCCAGCAGCTTAGGGACAGGGGCCGCAGATACGCAGTATTTT	CASSLGTGAADTQYF
-	-	TRBJ2-7	TRBV21-1	TGTGCCAGCAGCAAGCCCGGTCGAGTCTACGAGCAGTACTTC	CASSKPGRVYEQYF